The clone carrying this T cell receptor (beta chain) was seen once. Antigen specificity is unknown. This entry belongs to a study of vaccination and CD4 T cells after COVID-19. CD4+ T cells that had been cultured provided DNA sequenced with the Oncomine TCR Beta short-read assay. TCRdb passed the PCR reads through MiXCR, listing each CDR3 protein once. The sample holds more than 14,000 distinct CDR3 sequences, under 60% seen once. Germline V lookup: CDR1 MDHEN, CDR2 SYDVKM. The CDR3 sequence is 16 residues long. With V trimmed by 4 bases and J by 5 bases, 10 bases remained unmatched. This sample's treatment: roughly nine-day PBMC culture with coronavirus spike peptide pools or control peptides (ViraFEST assay).

The source of this sequence is a human donor with COVID-19. The material sequenced was cultured CD4+ T cells from blood, taken after SARS-CoV-2 vaccination. The chain carries TRBV28 and TRBJ1-2; TRBD1 matches 10 bases. CDR3 coding DNA: TGTGCCAGCAGTTCGGCCGGGACAGGGGATAGGTATGGCTACACCTTC. Translated, it gives CASSSAGTGDRYGYTF.